This TCR beta chain derives from a study of T-cell reconstitution after alpha-beta-depleted transplantation in children. Regarding the study as a whole: Some patients showed high day-60 TCRbeta diversity, which derived from surviving recipient T cells and thymic progenitors. The main origin of T-cell counts and diversity one year after transplant was newly produced T cells.

V gave up 3 bases and J gave up 7 bases, with 30 bases separating them. CDR3 size: 19 residues. CDR1 and CDR2 from the germline V gene are SGHAT and FQNNGV. Unique molecular identifiers featured in how the TCRbeta library was prepared. TCRdb used MiXCR to reprocess the PCR reads, holding one entry per CDR3 protein. The table lists under 750,000 distinct CDR3 sequences, roughly 23% of them singletons, with around 14% in the top ten. Concerning this clonotype: Its antigen is currently unknown.

This receptor was obtained from a boy under two years old who had a stem cell transplant for acute myeloid leukemia, so the T cells may come from the graft donor. The rearrangement links TRBV11-2 to TRBJ2-5; D possibly matches TRBD1 or TRBD2 (6 bases each). Here the sequenced sample was PBMCs, mostly from graft donor cells, taken 360 days after TCRalphabeta/CD19-depleted stem cell transplant. As DNA, the CDR3 is TGTGCCAGCAGCTTCCCCCTCGAGACTAGGGGGATCAGTGGGGGGACCCAGTACTTC. Its translation is CASSFPLETRGISGGTQYF. The complete variable domain, with remaining parts taken from reference TRBV11-2 and TRBJ2-5, reads EAGVAQSPRYKIIEKRQSVAFWCNPISGHATLYWYQQILGQGPKLLIQFQNNGVVDDSQLPKDRFSAERLKGVDSTLKIQPAKLEDSAVYLCASSFPLETRGISGGTQYFGPGTRLLVL.